Presented here are 24 T cell receptor beta chains from one specimen sequenced in a study of shared clonotypes between healthy human individuals. Terminally differentiated effector memory CD45RA+ cells were excluded by CCR7 positive selection of CD45RO-negative cells. Profiling relied on immunoSEQ multiplex PCR, and the TCRdb table lists in-frame clones only, not all of them. The profile shows about 800,000 clones, roughly 96% of them singletons. Sequencing input: naive CD8+ T cells sorted from blood. These receptors were obtained from a man aged 25-40 years in good health.

This chain links TRBV12-5 with TRBJ1-2, with D uncertain. Germline V gene lookup returns CDR1 LGHNT and CDR2 FRNRAP. The CDR3 spans 15 residues. Deletions cut 6 bases from V and 6 bases from J, with 20 bases between. CDR3 amino acids: CASGPSIPVGNGYTF. The CDR3 region has the DNA TGTGCTAGTGGCCCCTCCATCCCGGTTGGAAATGGCTACACCTTC.

The genes are TRBV4-1 and TRBJ2-7; D is possibly TRBD2 (5 bases). Germline assignment: CDR1 MGHRA and CDR2 YSYEKL. The CDR3 length is 14 residues. With 0 bases removed from V and 4 bases from J, the gap between germline ends came to 10 bases. This CDR3 reads CASSQETTLYEQYF. Here the CDR3 DNA reads TGCGCCAGCAGCCAAGAGACTACTTTATACGAGCAGTACTTC.

The rearrangement joins TRBV7-9 to TRBJ2-7, with 9 nucleotides matching TRBD1. Germline CDR1 is SEHNR and CDR2 is FQNEAQ (reference sequence). The CDR3 consists of 15 residues. V lost 4 bases to trimming and J lost 4 bases; unmatched junction nucleotides: 8. CDR3 loop: CASSSGQGSRYEQYF. The CDR3 DNA follows: TGTGCCAGCAGCTCCGGACAGGGGTCGCGTTACGAGCAGTACTTC.

The chain uses TRBV28 and TRBJ2-7; 10 bases agree with TRBD1. The V segment lost 5 bases and the J segment 1 base; nucleotides outside the gene matches: 5. This CDR3 is built from 15 residues. Germline V lookup: CDR1 MDHEN, CDR2 SYDVKM. The CDR3 spells CASSPGTGASYEQYF. The CDR3 DNA follows: TGTGCCAGCAGTCCCGGGACAGGGGCTTCCTACGAGCAGTACTTC.

Concerning this clone: The same CDR3 can be traced to other DNA sequences in this sample. The chain is built from TRBV11-2 and TRBJ1-5; perhaps TRBD1 as D (5 bases). CDR3 length: 15 amino acids. Germline V CDR1 and CDR2: SGHAT, FQNNGV. The V and J ends lost 2 bases and 0 bases respectively, with 8 bases between them. The CDR3 sequence is CASSLWGNSNQPQHF. CDR3 nucleotides: TGTGCCAGCAGCTTATGGGGGAATAGCAATCAGCCCCAGCATTTT.

A single count supports this clone. The chain employs TRBV29-1 and TRBJ2-7; 15 bases are a match to TRBD2. CDR1 is SQVTM and CDR2 is ANQGSEA in the germline V gene. Trimming at V came to 6 bases and at J to 6 bases, leaving 0 bases not matched to a gene. The CDR3 has 12 amino acids. CDR3 amino acids: CSVGLAGGEQYF. CDR3 in DNA: TGCAGCGTGGGACTAGCGGGAGGCGAGCAGTACTTC.

This clone was seen just once. This chain links TRBV27 with TRBJ2-7; the D gene is possibly TRBD1 (6 bases). CDR3 length: 14 residues. V gave up 3 bases and J gave up 5 bases, with 14 bases separating them. Germline assignment: CDR1 MNHEY and CDR2 SMNVEV (reference sequence). The CDR3 DNA follows: TGTGCCAGCAGTTTGATTACAGGGTTTAACGAGCAGTACTTC. It codes for CASSLITGFNEQYF.

This chain connects TRBV28 to TRBJ2-5; 7 nucleotides agree with TRBD1. The germline V gene has CDR1 MDHEN and CDR2 SYDVKM. This CDR3 spans 16 amino acids. Unmatched junction bases numbered 11, after V lost 5 bases and J lost 2 bases. The CDR3 sequence: CASSPKTGLPQETQYF. The CDR3 nucleotides read TGTGCCAGCAGTCCAAAGACAGGGCTACCTCAAGAGACCCAGTACTTC. Looking up the rest from reference TRBV28 and TRBJ2-5 gives the full variable domain: DVKVTQSSRYLVKRTGEKVFLECVQDMDHENMFWYRQDPGLGLRLIYFSYDVKMKEKGDIPEGYSVSREKKERFSLILESASTNQTSMYLCASSPKTGLPQETQYFGPGTRLLVL.

The chain carries TRBV20-1 and TRBJ2-7; D remains unclear. Trimming cost V 0 bases and J 4 bases, with 4 bases left between them. This CDR3 spans 11 amino acids. Germline CDR1 and CDR2: DFQATT and SNEGSKA (reference sequence). CDR3 in amino acids: CSARDKYEQYF. CDR3 DNA: TGCAGTGCTAGAGATAAATACGAGCAGTACTTC.

This clone was picked up one time. V and J are TRBV30 and TRBJ1-5; 8 bases match TRBD1. The ends lost 5 bases at V and 4 bases at J; junction bases unmatched: 1. Germline CDR1 is GTSNPN and CDR2 is SVGIG (reference sequence). This CDR3 is built from 12 residues. The CDR3 here is CAWGTGNQPQHF. The CDR3 DNA reads TGTGCCTGGGGGACAGGAAATCAGCCCCAGCATTTT.

This chain uses TRBV14 with TRBJ2-5; D not resolved. V lost 3 bases, J lost 5 bases, and 7 bases lay in between. The length of the CDR3 is 12 residues. Germline V lookup: CDR1 SGHDN, CDR2 FVKESK. CDR3 nucleotide sequence: TGTGCCAGCAGCCATTCCTCGGAGACCCAGTACTTC. It is translated as CASSHSSETQYF.

The chain employs TRBV2 and TRBJ2-1, with D uncertain. Germline V gives CDR1 SNHLY, CDR2 FYNNEI. Deletions cut 8 bases from V and 0 bases from J, with 5 bases between. This CDR3 comprises 12 residues. The CDR3 DNA sequence: TGTGCCAGCCAGTACTCCTACAATGAGCAGTTCTTC. This translates into CASQYSYNEQFF.

This chain joins TRBV15 and TRBJ1-1, with D perhaps matching TRBD1 (5 bases). The germline V gene encodes CDR1 LNHNV and CDR2 YYDKDF (reference sequence). The ends were cut back, 0 bases at V and 5 bases at J, with 13 bases in the middle. CDR3 length: 15 amino acids. In nucleotides, the CDR3 is TGTGCCACCAGCAGAGATAGCGACGGGGGAACTGAAGCTTTCTTT. Translating gives CATSRDSDGGTEAFF.

The chain carries TRBV13 and TRBJ2-3; 14 bases fit TRBD2. V shed 4 bases, J shed 6 bases, and the junction held 6 bases outside the gene matches. CDR1 is PRHDT, CDR2 FYEKMQ, per germline (reference sequence). The CDR3 consists of 16 residues. CDR3 coding DNA: TGTGCCAGCAGCTACTGGGGACTAGCGGGAGTCGATACGCAGTATTTT. This translates into CASSYWGLAGVDTQYF.

This chain uses TRBV7-8 with TRBJ1-2; 9 bases map to TRBD1. Trimming removed 5 bases from V and 3 bases from J; junction bases left unmatched: 4. This CDR3 contains 14 residues. Germline V gives CDR1 SGHVS, CDR2 FQNEAQ. The CDR3 coding sequence is TGTGCCAGCAGCGGCCGACAGGGGGACTATGGCTACACCTTC. Translating gives CASSGRQGDYGYTF.

CDR3 sequence: CASSLISTTQYF. CDR3 sequence (DNA): TGTGCCAGCAGCTTAATCTCCACGACCCAGTACTTC. The chain combines TRBV11-2 with TRBJ2-5; D is uncertain. V lost 2 bases and J 7 bases, leaving 8 bases between the germline ends. CDR1 SGHAT and CDR2 FQNNGV come from the germline V gene. This CDR3 is 12 amino acids long. Variable domain in full (rest from reference TRBV11-2 and TRBJ2-5): EAGVAQSPRYKIIEKRQSVAFWCNPISGHATLYWYQQILGQGPKLLIQFQNNGVVDDSQLPKDRFSAERLKGVDSTLKIQPAKLEDSAVYLCASSLISTTQYFGPGTRLLVL.

Comment on this clone: Germline is not matched at one junction end, which may reflect a read error. The chain recombines TRBV7-6 with TRBJ2-7; 7 bases are shared with TRBD2. Germline CDR1 and CDR2: SGHVS and FNYEAQ. The CDR3 loop spans 13 amino acids. The CDR3: CASSLADAYEQYF. The CDR3 coding sequence is TGTGCCAGCAGCCTAGCGGACGCCTACGAGCAGTACTTC.

The chain recombines TRBV18 with TRBJ2-5, with D perhaps TRBD1 (5 bases). Between the trimmed V and J ends, which lost 0 bases and 1 base, there was a span of 9 bases. The germline V gene has CDR1 KGHSH and CDR2 LQKENI. This CDR3 has 15 amino acids. The CDR3 sequence: CASSPPLDSQETQYF. As DNA, the CDR3 is TGTGCCAGCTCACCACCTCTAGACAGCCAAGAGACCCAGTACTTC.

V gene TRBV4-1 combines with J gene TRBJ1-2, with D uncertain. The V end was cut by 0 bases, the J end by 0 bases, with 14 bases between. The CDR3 is made up of 17 amino acids. Germline V gene data show CDR1 as MGHRA and CDR2 as YSYEKL. The CDR3 nucleotides read TGCGCCAGCAGCCAAGATTCGACCTTAAACACTAACTATGGCTACACCTTC. Translation gives CASSQDSTLNTNYGYTF.

V and J are TRBV29-1 and TRBJ2-7, with 10 bases aligning to TRBD2. The length of the CDR3 is 14 residues. The V gene end was trimmed by 7 bases and the J gene end by 3 bases; junction bases not matched to a gene: 9. Germline CDR1 reads SQVTM; CDR2 reads ANQGSEA. In DNA, the CDR3 is TGCAGCGCTCACTTGGCTAGCGGGAGCTACGAGCAGTACTTC. It specifies CSAHLASGSYEQYF.

The chain employs TRBV19 and TRBJ2-7; no definite D call. Germline CDR1 LNHDA, CDR2 SQIVND (reference sequence). Trimming stripped 6 bases from V and 0 bases from J, with 9 bases between. The CDR3 runs to 13 residues. This chain's CDR3 is CASRRLDSYEQYF. CDR3 bases: TGTGCCAGTAGACGCCTTGACTCCTACGAGCAGTACTTC.

This chain connects TRBV7-2 to TRBJ2-1, with 16 nucleotides matching TRBD2. Germline trimming cut 5 bases from V and 3 bases from J; bases unmatched to any gene: 4. Per germline, CDR1 SGHTA and CDR2 FQGNSA. There are 17 residues in the CDR3. In nucleotides, the CDR3 is TGTGCCAGCAGCCCGGGACTAGCGGGAGGGAACTACAATGAGCAGTTCTTC. As protein: CASSPGLAGGNYNEQFF.

The chain employs TRBV15 and TRBJ2-5; perhaps TRBD2 as D (5 bases). The CDR3 runs to 14 residues. CDR1 and CDR2 from the germline V gene are LNHNV and YYDKDF (reference sequence). The V end lost 0 bases, the J end lost 4 bases, and 9 bases lay between the germline ends. The CDR3 DNA is TGTGCCACCAGCAGAGAAGGCAGCGGAGAGACCCAGTACTTC. Its protein is CATSREGSGETQYF.

The genes are TRBV10-2 and TRBJ2-1; 7 bases map to TRBD2. Germline loops: CDR1 WSHSY, CDR2 SAAADI. V lost 0 bases, J lost 4 bases, and 6 bases stayed unmatched. The CDR3 is made up of 16 amino acids. The CDR3 region has the DNA TGCGCCAGCAGTGAGTCGGGGGACTACTATTACAATGAGCAGTTCTTC. It specifies CASSESGDYYYNEQFF.